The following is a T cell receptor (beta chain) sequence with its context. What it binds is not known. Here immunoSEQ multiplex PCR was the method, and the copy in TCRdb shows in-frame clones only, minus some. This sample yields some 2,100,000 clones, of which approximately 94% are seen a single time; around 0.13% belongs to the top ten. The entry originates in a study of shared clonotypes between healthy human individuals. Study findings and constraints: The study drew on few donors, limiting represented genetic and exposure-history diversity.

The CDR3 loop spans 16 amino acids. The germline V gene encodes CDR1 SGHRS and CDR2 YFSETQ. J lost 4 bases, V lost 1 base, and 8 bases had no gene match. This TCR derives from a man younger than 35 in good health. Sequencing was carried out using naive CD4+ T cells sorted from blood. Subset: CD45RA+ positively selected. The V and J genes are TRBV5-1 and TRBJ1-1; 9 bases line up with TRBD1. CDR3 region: CASSLTGGEGFTEAFF. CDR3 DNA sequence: TGCGCCAGCAGCTTGACAGGGGGCGAGGGATTCACTGAAGCTTTCTTT.